Described below is a single T cell receptor (beta chain) sequence and its context. Its matching antigen is unknown. The data stem from a study of OX40 agonist ivuxolimab in advanced cancers. Overall study: Patients were treated with ivuxolimab, an agonistic anti-OX40 (CD134) antibody. All patients had ivuxolimab intravenously every 2 weeks at 0.01 to 10 mg/kg.

Whole-study findings and limits: CD8+ T cells (on average) carried more expanded clones than CD4+ T cells.

Clones were sequenced by immunoSEQ multiplex PCR, and TCRdb holds only the in-frame ones, with some missing. The repertoire consists of fewer than 20,000 clones, with roughly four fifths occurring once and the leading ten covering roughly 44%. Patients had blood sampled at baseline and again on cycle 4 day 1 and cycle 7 day 1. V lost 5 bases to trimming and J lost 5 bases; unmatched junction nucleotides: 6. CDR1 SGHKS and CDR2 YYEKEE come from the germline V gene (reference sequence). The CDR3 consists of 14 residues. Sequencing used CD4+ or CD8+ T cells sorted from blood, obtained in a trial of the OX40 agonist ivuxolimab. The V call is TRBV5-5, the J call TRBJ1-5; 8 nucleotides align to TRBD1. The sequence was collected from an adult with an advanced solid tumor such as melanoma, head and neck, liver or kidney cancer. The CDR3 is CASRTGTGYQPQHF. CDR3 coding DNA: TGTGCCAGCAGAACCGGGACAGGCTATCAGCCCCAGCATTTT.